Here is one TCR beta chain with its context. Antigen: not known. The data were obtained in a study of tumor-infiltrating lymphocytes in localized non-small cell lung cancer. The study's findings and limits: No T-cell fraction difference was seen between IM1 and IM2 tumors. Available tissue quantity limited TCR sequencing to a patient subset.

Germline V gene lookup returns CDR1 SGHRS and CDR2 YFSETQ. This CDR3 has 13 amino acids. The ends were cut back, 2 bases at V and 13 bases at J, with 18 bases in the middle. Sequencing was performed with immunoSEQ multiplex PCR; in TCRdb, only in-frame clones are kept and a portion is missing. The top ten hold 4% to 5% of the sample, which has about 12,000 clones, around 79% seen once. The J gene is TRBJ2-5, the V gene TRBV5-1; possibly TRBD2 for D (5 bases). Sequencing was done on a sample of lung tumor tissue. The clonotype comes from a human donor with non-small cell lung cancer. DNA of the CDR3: TGCGCCAGCAGCTTTCGGACTGACAACCCCGGGTACTTC. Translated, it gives CASSFRTDNPGYF.